Following are 6 T cell receptor beta chains from one sample sequenced in a study of CD8 T cells in Susac syndrome. An input of roughly 0.5 to 1 ug of RNA was subjected to reverse transcription using random hexamers. TCRdb reanalysed the immunoSEQ multiplex PCR reads using MiXCR and keeps one entry per CDR3 protein. Found here are some 150,000 distinct CDR3 sequences, 94% of them singletons; the top ten hold about 0.21%. Sequenced material: CD8+ T cells from PBMCs. The receptors shown here come from a human donor with multiple sclerosis.

The rearrangement joins TRBV9 to TRBJ1-1; 9 bases are a match to TRBD1. The CDR3 runs to 13 residues. Trimming cost V 3 bases and J 6 bases; bases outside gene matches: 3. Germline loops: CDR1 SGDLS, CDR2 YYNGEE. CDR3 amino acids: CASSEGQGSEAFF. The CDR3 DNA follows: TGTGCCAGCAGCGAGGGACAGGGCTCTGAAGCTTTCTTT.

The CDR3 protein is CASSLGRTGTYNEQFF. The CDR3 bases are TGTGCCAGCAGCTTAGGGAGGACAGGGACCTACAATGAGCAGTTCTTC. The J gene is TRBJ2-1, the V gene TRBV7-6; 8 bases match TRBD1. From germline, CDR1 is SGHVS and CDR2 FNYEAQ. Losses at the gene ends were 1 base for V and 2 bases for J; bases not matched to a gene: 4. CDR3 length: 16 amino acids.

This chain uses TRBV6-2 or TRBV6-3 with TRBJ2-1; tentatively, D is TRBD1 (6 bases). The CDR3 sequence is 13 residues long. Germline CDR1 and CDR2: MNHEY and SVGEGT. V lost 1 base and J 6 bases, leaving 7 bases between the germline ends. The CDR3 spells CASSYFRGNEQFF. In nucleotides, the CDR3 is TGTGCCAGCAGTTACTTCAGGGGCAATGAGCAGTTCTTC.

The V gene is TRBV6-1, the J gene TRBJ2-7; the match to TRBD1 covers 7 bases. Germline lookup yields CDR1 MNHNS and CDR2 SASEGT. V lost 6 bases and J lost 3; bases outside the gene matches: 8. The CDR3 is made up of 14 amino acids. The CDR3 coding sequence is TGTGCCAGCAGCGATAGGGGACAGCTCTACGAGCAGTACTTC. It encodes CASSDRGQLYEQYF.

The V and J genes are TRBV27 and TRBJ2-4, with D maybe TRBD1 (7 bases). With 6 bases removed from V and 10 bases from J, the gap between germline ends came to 13 bases. Germline assignment: CDR1 MNHEY and CDR2 SMNVEV (reference sequence). The CDR3 has 12 amino acids. This CDR3 is CASSPQGGIQYF. The CDR3 nucleotides read TGTGCCAGCAGCCCTCAGGGGGGAATTCAGTACTTC.

The V and J genes are TRBV7-9 and TRBJ2-7; 9 bases are shared with TRBD1. Germline V CDR1 and CDR2: SEHNR, FQNEAQ (reference sequence). CDR3 size: 14 residues. V shed 5 bases, J shed 2 bases, and the junction held 4 bases outside the gene matches. The CDR3: CASSGWDRAYEQYF. Here the CDR3 DNA reads TGTGCCAGCAGCGGATGGGACAGGGCCTACGAGCAGTACTTC.